This entry concerns a single TCR beta chain. Its antigen remains unidentified. This record belongs to a study of identical twins. Findings and limits, study-wide: In monozygotic twins, models underestimated the sharing of out-of-frame TCR alpha. Out-of-frame alpha sequences that twins shared showed excess low generation probability. Abundant cord blood beta clonotypes carried fewer insertions; memory repertoires showed none.

Carrying unique molecular identifiers, the cDNA also gained a universal primer site through template switching. TCRdb reprocessed the 5' RACE reads with MiXCR, giving one entry per CDR3 protein. The table lists 1,800,000 or so distinct CDR3 sequences, under 35% of them singletons. Per the germline V gene, CDR1 is DFQATT and CDR2 is SNEGSKA (reference sequence). This CDR3 spans 16 amino acids. V dropped 3 bases and J dropped 2; count of bases not matched to a gene: 8. This receptor was identified in a newborn girl in good health. The sample was cord blood. The chain links TRBV20-1 to TRBJ2-1; 9 bases map to TRBD2. The CDR3: CSASPRLAAPYNEQFF. The CDR3 DNA reads as TGCAGTGCTAGTCCCAGACTAGCGGCACCCTACAATGAGCAGTTCTTC.